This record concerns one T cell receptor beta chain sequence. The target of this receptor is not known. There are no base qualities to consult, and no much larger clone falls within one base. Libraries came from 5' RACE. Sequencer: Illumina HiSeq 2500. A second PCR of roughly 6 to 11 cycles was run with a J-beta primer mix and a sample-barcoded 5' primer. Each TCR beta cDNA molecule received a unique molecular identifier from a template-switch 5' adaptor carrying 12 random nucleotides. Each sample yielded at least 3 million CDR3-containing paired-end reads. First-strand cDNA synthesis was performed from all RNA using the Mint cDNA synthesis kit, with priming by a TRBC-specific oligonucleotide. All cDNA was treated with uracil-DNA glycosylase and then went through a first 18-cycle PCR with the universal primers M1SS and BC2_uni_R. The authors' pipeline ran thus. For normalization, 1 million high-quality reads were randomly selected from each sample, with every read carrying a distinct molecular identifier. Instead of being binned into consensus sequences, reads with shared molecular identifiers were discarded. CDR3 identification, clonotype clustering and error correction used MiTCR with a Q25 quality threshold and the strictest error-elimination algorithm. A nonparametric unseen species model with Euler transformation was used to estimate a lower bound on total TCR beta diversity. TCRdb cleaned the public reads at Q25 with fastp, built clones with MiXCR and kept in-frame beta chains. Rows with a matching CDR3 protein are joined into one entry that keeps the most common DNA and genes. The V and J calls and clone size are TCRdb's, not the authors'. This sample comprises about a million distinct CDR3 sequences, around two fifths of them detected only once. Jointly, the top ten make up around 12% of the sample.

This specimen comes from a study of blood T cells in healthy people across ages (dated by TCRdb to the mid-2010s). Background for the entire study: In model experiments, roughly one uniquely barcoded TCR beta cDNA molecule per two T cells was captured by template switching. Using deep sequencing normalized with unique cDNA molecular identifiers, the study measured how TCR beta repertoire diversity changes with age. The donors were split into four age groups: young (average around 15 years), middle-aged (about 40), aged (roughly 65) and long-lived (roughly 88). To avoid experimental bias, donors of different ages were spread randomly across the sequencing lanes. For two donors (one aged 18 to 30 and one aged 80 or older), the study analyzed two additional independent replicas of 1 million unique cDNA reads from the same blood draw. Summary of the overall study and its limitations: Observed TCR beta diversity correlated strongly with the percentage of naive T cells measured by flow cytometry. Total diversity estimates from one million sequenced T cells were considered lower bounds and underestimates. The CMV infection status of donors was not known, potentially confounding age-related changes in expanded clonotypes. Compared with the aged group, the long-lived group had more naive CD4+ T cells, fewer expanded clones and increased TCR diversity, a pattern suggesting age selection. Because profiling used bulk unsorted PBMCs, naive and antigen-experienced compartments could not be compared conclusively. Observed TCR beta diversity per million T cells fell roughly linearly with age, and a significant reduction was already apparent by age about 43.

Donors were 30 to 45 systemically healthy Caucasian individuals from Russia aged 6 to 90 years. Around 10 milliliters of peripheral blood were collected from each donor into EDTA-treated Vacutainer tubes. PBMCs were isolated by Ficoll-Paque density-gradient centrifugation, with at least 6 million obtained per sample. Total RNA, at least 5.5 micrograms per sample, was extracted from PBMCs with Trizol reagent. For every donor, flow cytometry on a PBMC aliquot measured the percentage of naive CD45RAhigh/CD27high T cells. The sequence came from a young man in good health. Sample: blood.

The CDR3 reads as follows: CASSLASGKGTEAFF. The sequenced DNA: TGTGCCAGCAGCTTAGCGTCAGGGAAGGGGACTGAAGCTTTCTTT. The chain links TRBV7-2 with TRBJ1-1; TRBD1 might be the D gene, on 5 matching bases. The cysteine opens and the phenylalanine closes a CDR3 of 15 amino acids. The only DNA kept is the CDR3, 45 bases in frame from the first base. Between the V and J ends, shortened by 0 bases and 5 bases respectively, the junction contains 13 bases. CDR1 and CDR2 are drawn from the germline V gene: SGHTA, FQGNSA.